The T cell receptor beta chain described here comes from a study of OX40 agonist ivuxolimab in advanced cancers. Study overall: Ivuxolimab, an antibody that agonizes OX40 (CD134), was administered to the patients. Three patients got partial responses; one had hepatocellular carcinoma and two had cutaneous melanoma.

V dropped 4 bases and J dropped 3; count of bases not matched to a gene: 11. Germline V CDR1 and CDR2: LGHNA, YSLEER. The CDR3 is 17 residues long. At cycle 4 day 1, cycle 7 day 1, and baseline, blood was sampled. This clone was counted a single time. Some clones are missing from TCRdb's copy, which holds only in-frame ones; the method was immunoSEQ multiplex PCR. The repertoire includes some 83,000 clones, 70% to 90% of them detected once, and approximately 2% sits in the top ten. The sample here was CD4+ or CD8+ T cells sorted from blood, taken in a trial of the OX40 agonist ivuxolimab. The J gene is TRBJ2-1, the V gene TRBV4-3; 8 bases line up with TRBD2. This TCR derives from an adult with an advanced solid tumor such as melanoma, head and neck, liver or kidney cancer. The CDR3 bases are TGCGCCAGCAGCCGCGGAGACTCGAGCGGGAGCTACAATGAGCAGTTCTTC. Its protein is CASSRGDSSGSYNEQFF.